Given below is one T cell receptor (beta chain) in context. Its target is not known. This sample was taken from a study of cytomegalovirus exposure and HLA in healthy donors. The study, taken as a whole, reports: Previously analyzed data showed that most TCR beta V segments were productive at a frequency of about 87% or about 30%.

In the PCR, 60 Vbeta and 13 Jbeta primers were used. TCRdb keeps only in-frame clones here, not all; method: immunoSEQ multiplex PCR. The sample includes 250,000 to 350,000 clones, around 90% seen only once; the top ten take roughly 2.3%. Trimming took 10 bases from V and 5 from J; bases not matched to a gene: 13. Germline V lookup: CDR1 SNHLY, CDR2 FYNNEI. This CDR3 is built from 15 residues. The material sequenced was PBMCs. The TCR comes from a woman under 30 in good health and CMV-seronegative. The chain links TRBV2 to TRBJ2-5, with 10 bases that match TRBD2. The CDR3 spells CAKGGVAGGMETQYF. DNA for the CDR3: TGTGCCAAAGGCGGCGTAGCGGGGGGCATGGAGACCCAGTACTTC. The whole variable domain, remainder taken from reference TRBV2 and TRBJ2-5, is EPEVTQTPSHQVTQMGQEVILRCVPISNHLYFYWYRQILGQKVEFLVSFYNNEISEKSEIFDDQFSVERPDGSNFTLKIRSTKLEDSAMYFCAKGGVAGGMETQYFGPGTRLLVL.